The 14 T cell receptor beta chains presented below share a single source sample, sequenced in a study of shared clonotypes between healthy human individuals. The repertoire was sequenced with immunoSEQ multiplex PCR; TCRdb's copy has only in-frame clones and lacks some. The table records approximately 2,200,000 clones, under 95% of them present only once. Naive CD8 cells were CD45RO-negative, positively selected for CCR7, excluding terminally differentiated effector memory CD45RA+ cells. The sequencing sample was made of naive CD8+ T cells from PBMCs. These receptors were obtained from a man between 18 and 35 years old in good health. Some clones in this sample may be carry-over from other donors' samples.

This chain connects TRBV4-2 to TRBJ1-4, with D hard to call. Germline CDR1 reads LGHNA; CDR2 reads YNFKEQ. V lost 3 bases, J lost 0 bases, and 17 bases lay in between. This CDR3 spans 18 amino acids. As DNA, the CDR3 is TGTGCCAGCAGCCACGGTGCACTTCTCGACGCAACTAATGAAAAACTGTTTTTT. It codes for CASSHGALLDATNEKLFF.

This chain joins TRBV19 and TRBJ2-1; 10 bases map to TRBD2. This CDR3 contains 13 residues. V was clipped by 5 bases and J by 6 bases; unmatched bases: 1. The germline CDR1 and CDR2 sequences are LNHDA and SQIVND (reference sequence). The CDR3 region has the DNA TGTGCCAGTAGTTCTAGCGGGGGCAATGAGCAGTTCTTC. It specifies CASSSSGGNEQFF.

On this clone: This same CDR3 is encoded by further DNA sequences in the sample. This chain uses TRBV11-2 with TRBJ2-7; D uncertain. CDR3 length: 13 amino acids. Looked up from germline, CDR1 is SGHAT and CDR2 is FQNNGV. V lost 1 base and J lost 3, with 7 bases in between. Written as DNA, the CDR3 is TGTGCCAGCAGCTTAGGCAGACTCTACGAGCAGTACTTC. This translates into CASSLGRLYEQYF.

DNA of the CDR3: TGTGCCAGTCGAGCATCGGGAATCGGGGCGCCGGGCACTGAAGCTTTCTTT. Translating it yields CASRASGIGAPGTEAFF. V and J are TRBV7-9 and TRBJ1-1; possible D gene TRBD1, 5 bases. The CDR3 contains 17 residues. Trimming took off 9 bases at V and 4 bases at J, with 27 bases between the two ends. Germline assignment: CDR1 SEHNR and CDR2 FQNEAQ (reference sequence).

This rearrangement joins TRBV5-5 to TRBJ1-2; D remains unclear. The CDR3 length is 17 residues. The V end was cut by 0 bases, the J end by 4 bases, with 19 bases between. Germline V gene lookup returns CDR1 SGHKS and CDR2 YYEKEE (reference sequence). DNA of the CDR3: TGTGCCAGCAGCTTGGGCCCAGGCCCCCCTAGTCCCTATGGCTACACCTTC. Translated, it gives CASSLGPGPPSPYGYTF. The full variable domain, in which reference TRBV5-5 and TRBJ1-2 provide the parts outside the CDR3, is DAGVTQSPTHLIKTRGQQVTLRCSPISGHKSVSWYQQVLGQGPQFIFQYYEKEERGRGNFPDRFSARQFPNYSSELNVNALLLGDSALYLCASSLGPGPPSPYGYTFGSGTRLTVV.

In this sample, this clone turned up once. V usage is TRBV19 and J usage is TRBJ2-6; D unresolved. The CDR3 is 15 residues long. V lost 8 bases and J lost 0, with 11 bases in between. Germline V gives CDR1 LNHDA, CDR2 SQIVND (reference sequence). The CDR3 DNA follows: TGTGCCAGTGGTCCCCTCCTCTCTGGGGCCAACGTCCTGACTTTC. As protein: CASGPLLSGANVLTF.

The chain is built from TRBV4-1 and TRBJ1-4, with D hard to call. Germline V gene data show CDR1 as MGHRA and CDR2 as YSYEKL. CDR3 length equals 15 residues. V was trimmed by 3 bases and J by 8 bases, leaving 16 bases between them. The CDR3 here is CASSHNRYEGEKLFF. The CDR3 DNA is TGCGCCAGCAGCCACAACCGGTATGAGGGAGAAAAACTGTTTTTT.

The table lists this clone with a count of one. Here the CDR3 reads CASTSPHTNTEAFF. DNA of the CDR3: TGTGCCAGTACAAGCCCCCATACAAACACTGAAGCTTTCTTT. The chain carries TRBV19 and TRBJ1-1; D gene unclear. Germline values: CDR1 LNHDA, CDR2 SQIVND (reference sequence). The V end was cut by 7 bases, the J end by 2 bases, with 14 bases between. The CDR3 extends over 14 amino acids.

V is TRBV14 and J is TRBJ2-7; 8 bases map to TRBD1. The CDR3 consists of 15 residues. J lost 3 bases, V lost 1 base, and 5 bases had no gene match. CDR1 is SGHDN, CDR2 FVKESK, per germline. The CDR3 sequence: CASSQGQGAFYEQYF. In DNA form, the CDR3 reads TGTGCCAGCAGCCAAGGTCAGGGGGCATTCTACGAGCAGTACTTC.

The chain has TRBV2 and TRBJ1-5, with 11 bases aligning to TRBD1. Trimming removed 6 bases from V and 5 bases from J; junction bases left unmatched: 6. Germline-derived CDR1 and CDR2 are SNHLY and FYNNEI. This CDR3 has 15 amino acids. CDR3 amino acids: CASRRGQGEYQPQHF. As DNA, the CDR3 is TGTGCCAGCAGAAGGGGACAGGGGGAGTATCAGCCCCAGCATTTT. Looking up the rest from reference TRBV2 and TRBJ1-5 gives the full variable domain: EPEVTQTPSHQVTQMGQEVILRCVPISNHLYFYWYRQILGQKVEFLVSFYNNEISEKSEIFDDQFSVERPDGSNFTLKIRSTKLEDSAMYFCASRRGQGEYQPQHFGDGTRLSIL.

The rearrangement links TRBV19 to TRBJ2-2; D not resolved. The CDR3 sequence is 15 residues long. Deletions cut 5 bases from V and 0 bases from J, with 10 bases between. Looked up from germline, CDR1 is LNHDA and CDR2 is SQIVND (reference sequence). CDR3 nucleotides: TGTGCCAGTAGTGATTGGGGATCGAACACCGGGGAGCTGTTTTTT. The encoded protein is CASSDWGSNTGELFF.

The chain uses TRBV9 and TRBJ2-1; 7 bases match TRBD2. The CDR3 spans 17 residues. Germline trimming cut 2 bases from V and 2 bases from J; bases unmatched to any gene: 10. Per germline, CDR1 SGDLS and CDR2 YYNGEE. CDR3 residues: CASSVQGGGSAYNEQFF. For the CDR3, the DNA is TGTGCCAGCAGCGTGCAGGGCGGCGGGAGCGCCTACAATGAGCAGTTCTTC. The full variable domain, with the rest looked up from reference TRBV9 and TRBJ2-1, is DSGVTQTPKHLITATGQRVTLRCSPRSGDLSVYWYQQSLDQGLQFLIQYYNGEERAKGNILERFSAQQFPDLHSELNLSSLELGDSALYFCASSVQGGGSAYNEQFFGPGTRLTVL.

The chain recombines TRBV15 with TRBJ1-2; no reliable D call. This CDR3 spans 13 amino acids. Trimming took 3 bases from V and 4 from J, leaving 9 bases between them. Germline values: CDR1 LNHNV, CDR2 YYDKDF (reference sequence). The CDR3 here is CATSRKGLYGYTF. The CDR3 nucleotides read TGTGCCACCAGCAGGAAGGGTCTCTATGGCTACACCTTC.

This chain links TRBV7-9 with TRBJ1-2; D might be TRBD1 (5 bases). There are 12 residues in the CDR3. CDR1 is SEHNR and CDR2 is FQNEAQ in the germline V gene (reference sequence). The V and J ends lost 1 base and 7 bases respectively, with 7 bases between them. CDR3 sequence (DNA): TGTGCCAGCAGCTTAGACGGGGCTGGCTACACCTTC. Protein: CASSLDGAGYTF. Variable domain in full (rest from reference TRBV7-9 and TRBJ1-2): DTGVSQNPRHKITKRGQNVTFRCDPISEHNRLYWYRQTLGQGPEFLTYFQNEAQLEKSRLLSDRFSAERPKGSFSTLEIQRTEQGDSAMYLCASSLDGAGYTFGSGTRLTVV.